This T cell receptor (beta chain) was captured by sequencing in a study of vaccination effects on CD4 cells after COVID-19. The V gene's germline CDR1 is SGHTA and CDR2 FQGTGA. The CDR3 extends over 13 amino acids. Trimming at V came to 5 bases and at J to 10 bases, leaving 3 bases not matched to a gene. This table comes from immunoSEQ multiplex PCR, and its TCRdb copy is limited to in-frame clones, with some not included. The sample lists about 73,000 clones, about four fifths seen once, with less than 3% in the top ten. Points from the study as a whole: In the late period after vaccination, infection- and vaccine-induced clones contracted markedly. There were few convalescent patients in the study and no early post-infection timepoints.

As concerns this clone: The antigen is not known.

The ViraFEST assay expanded antigen-specific CD4+ T cells with viral peptide pools before sequencing. Culturing for nine to ten days preceded CD4+ T cell isolation. Among the vaccine recipients, none had a prior SARS-CoV-2 infection, and nucleocapsid antibodies were negative. A density of about 1.8 million PBMC per well was used; these cells were cultured with about 10 IU/ml IL-2 and around 10 ug/ml peptides. Cultures received IL-2 medium that replaced half the medium on days 3 and 7. The source was CD4+ T cells from PBMCs cultured with HCoV-NL63 spike peptides, collected before COVID-19 vaccination. The receptor's source is a human donor who received a COVID-19 vaccine. This chain connects TRBV7-3 to TRBJ1-5; 12 bases agree with TRBD1. The CDR3 loop is CASSAGTGGPQHF. The CDR3 bases are TGTGCCAGCAGCGCCGGGACAGGGGGCCCCCAGCATTTT.